This T cell receptor beta chain was retrieved from a study of monozygotic twins with inflammatory bowel disease. Notes on the study in general: Cells of different T cell subtypes could not be told apart. The authors note that differing immunosuppressive treatments may have added variability to patient repertoires.

The CDR3 contains 15 residues. Germline lookup yields CDR1 DFQATT and CDR2 SNEGSKA (reference sequence). Through template switching, UMIs that included a 6-nucleotide sample barcode were added. TCRdb reprocessed the 5' RACE reads; each CDR3 protein has one entry and no DNA is given. The sample includes about 160,000 distinct CDR3 sequences. As to this clonotype: Its matching antigen is unknown.

The TCR sequence derives from a human donor with ulcerative colitis or Crohn's disease, or a healthy co-twin of an affected twin (not recorded which). Sequencing was carried out using blood. The chain has TRBV20-1 and TRBJ1-1. The CDR3 reads CSARDLVQPNTEAFF.